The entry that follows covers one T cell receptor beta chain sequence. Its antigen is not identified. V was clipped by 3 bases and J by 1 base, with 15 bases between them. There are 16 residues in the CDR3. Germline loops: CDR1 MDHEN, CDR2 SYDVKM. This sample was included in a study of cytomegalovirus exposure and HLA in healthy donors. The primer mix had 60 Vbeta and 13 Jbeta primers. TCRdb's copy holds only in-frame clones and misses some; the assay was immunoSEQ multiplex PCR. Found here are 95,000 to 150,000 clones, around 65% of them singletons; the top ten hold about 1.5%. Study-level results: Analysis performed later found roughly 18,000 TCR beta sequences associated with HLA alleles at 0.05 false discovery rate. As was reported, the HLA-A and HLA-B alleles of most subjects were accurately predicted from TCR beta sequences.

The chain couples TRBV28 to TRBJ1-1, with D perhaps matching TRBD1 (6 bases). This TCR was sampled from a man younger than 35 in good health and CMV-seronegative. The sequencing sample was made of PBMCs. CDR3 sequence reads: CASSFKGPGENTEAFF. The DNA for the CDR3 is TGTGCCAGCAGTTTTAAGGGGCCAGGGGAGAACACTGAAGCTTTCTTT.